This TCR beta chain came from a study of OX40 agonist ivuxolimab in advanced cancers. Regarding the complete study: Ivuxolimab was an agonistic, fully human IgG2 monoclonal antibody directed against OX40 (CD134), a costimulatory receptor. The point of sequencing TCRbeta in the periphery was to test whether ivuxolimab changed TCR sequence diversity and drove clonal T-cell expansion. Three dose-escalation patients achieved partial responses, one with hepatocellular carcinoma and two with cutaneous melanoma. A male proportion of 75% to 85% and a mean age of approximately 55 years, ranging from roughly 23 to 90, were recorded for the dose-escalation cohort. Intravenous ivuxolimab was administered to patients every 2 weeks at six dose levels: 0.01, 0.1, 0.3, 1.5, 3 and 10 mg/kg. Patients were allowed to have had prior anti-PD-1, anti-PD-L1 or anti-CTLA-4 therapy, and approximately 40% of the dose-escalation patients had been treated with checkpoint inhibitors. Of the 50 to 55 patients in dose escalation, about 19 had hepatocellular carcinoma, around 15 had melanoma, 9 had renal cell carcinoma and 9 had head and neck cancer. The paper describes the monotherapy dose-escalation part (N of about 52 patients) of the phase I trial of ivuxolimab. Paper-wide results and their limitations: On average, CD8+ T cells showed more expanded clones than CD4+ T cells after ivuxolimab. The antigen specificity of the peripheral T cells that underwent clonal expansion was not determined. In partial responders in the 0.1-3.0 mg/kg groups, normalized peripheral clonal expansion was found to be among the lowest, especially among CD8+ T cells. At doses from 0.1 to 3.0 mg/kg, clonal expansion was seen in both CD4+ and CD8+ blood T cells between baseline and week 6. Low levels of normalized T-cell clonal expansion were also seen in some nonresponding patients.

A note on this clone: It has no known antigen specificity. No much larger clone exists at a distance of one base, and base qualities are not known.

Between the V and J ends, shortened by 5 bases and 2 bases respectively, the junction contains 14 bases. CDR1 and CDR2 are read off the germline V gene (reference sequence) as SSHAT and FNYEAQ. Including the terminal cysteine and phenylalanine, the CDR3 comprises 15 residues. Kept here is only the CDR3 DNA, which spans 45 bases and is read in frame from base 1. The trial excluded patients who had a history of autoimmune disease or who were on systemic immunosuppression. Peripheral blood for TCR sequencing was collected from all dose cohorts at baseline, on cycle 4 day 1, and on cycle 7 day 1. The samples were drawn from a first-in-human, open-label, multicenter phase I dose-escalation trial of ivuxolimab. The trial enrolled adults with locally advanced or metastatic head and neck squamous cell, hepatocellular, melanoma or renal cell carcinoma. Before TCR sequencing, CD4+ T cells and CD8+ T cells were sorted from peripheral blood as separate populations.

To sequence the TCRbeta CDR3 region, genomic DNA was isolated from the sorted cells. TCRbeta CDR3 regions were sequenced using the immunoSEQ Assay. The source is immuneACCESS, and TCRdb retained only in-frame sequences with V and J called. Part of the clones is not carried over; for the studies checked, unresolved V genes explain less than half of this, and the remainder is unexplained. The sample yields around 55,000 clones; about nine tenths were counted once. The top ten constitute 10% to 15% of the sample. The V and J genes are TRBV7-7 and TRBJ2-3; the D gene is perhaps TRBD2, on 6 matching bases. This TCR derives from an adult with an advanced solid tumor such as melanoma, head and neck, liver or kidney cancer. Specimen: CD4+ or CD8+ T cells sorted from blood, collected in a trial of the OX40 agonist ivuxolimab. The DNA sequence is as follows: TGTGCCAGCAGCCCGGGACTTAGATTCACAGATACGCAGTATTTT. This is translated as CASSPGLRFTDTQYF.